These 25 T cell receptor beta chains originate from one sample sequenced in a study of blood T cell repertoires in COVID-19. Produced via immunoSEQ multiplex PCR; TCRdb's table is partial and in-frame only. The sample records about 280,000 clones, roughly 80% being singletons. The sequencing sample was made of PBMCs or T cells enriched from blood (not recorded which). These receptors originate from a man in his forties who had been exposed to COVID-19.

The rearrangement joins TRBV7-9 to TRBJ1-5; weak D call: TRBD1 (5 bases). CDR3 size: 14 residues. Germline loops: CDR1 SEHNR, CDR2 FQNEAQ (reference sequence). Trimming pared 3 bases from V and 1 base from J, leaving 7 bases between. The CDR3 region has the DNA TGTGCCAGCAGCTTCTCAGGGAGCAATCAGCCCCAGCATTTT. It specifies CASSFSGSNQPQHF.

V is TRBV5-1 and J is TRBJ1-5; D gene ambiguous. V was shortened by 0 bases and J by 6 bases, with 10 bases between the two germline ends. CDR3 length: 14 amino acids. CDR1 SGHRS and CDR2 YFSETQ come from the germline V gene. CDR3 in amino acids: CASSLVPGSQPQHF. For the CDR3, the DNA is TGCGCCAGCAGCTTGGTGCCAGGATCTCAGCCCCAGCATTTT.

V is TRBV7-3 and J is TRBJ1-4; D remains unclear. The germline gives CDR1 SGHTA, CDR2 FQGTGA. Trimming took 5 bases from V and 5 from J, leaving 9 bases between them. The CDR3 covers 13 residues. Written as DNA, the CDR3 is TGTGCCAGCAGCAGGAGCTTGAATGAAAAACTGTTTTTT. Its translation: CASSRSLNEKLFF.

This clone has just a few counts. CDR3 loop: CASSPETAGEQFF. CDR3 DNA: TGTGCCAGCAGCCCAGAGACGGCGGGTGAGCAGTTCTTC. V usage is TRBV4-2 and J usage is TRBJ2-1, with a tentative D call TRBD2 (5 bases). The CDR3 totals 13 residues. The V gene's germline CDR1 is LGHNA and CDR2 YNFKEQ. The V end was cut by 4 bases, the J end by 9 bases, with 13 bases between.

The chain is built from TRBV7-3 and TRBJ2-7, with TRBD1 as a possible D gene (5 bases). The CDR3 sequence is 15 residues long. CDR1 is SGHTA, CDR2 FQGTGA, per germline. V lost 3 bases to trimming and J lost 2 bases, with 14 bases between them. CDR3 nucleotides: TGTGCCAGCAGCTTGAAAGGGGATACGGCCTACGAGCAGTACTTC. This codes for CASSLKGDTAYEQYF.

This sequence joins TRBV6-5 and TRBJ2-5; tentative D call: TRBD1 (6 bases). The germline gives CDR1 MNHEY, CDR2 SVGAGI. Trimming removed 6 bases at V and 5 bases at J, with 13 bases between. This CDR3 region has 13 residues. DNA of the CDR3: TGTGCCAGCAGGCGCACAGGGTCGGAGACCCAGTACTTC. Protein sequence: CASRRTGSETQYF.

The CDR3 reads CASSLRPPGQGGNTIYF. The CDR3 coding sequence is TGTGCCAGCAGCTTACGCCCCCCGGGACAGGGAGGAAACACCATATATTTT. This chain uses TRBV7-8 with TRBJ1-3; 9 positions match TRBD1. The CDR3 extends over 17 amino acids. Germline V CDR1 and CDR2: SGHVS, FQNEAQ. After removal of 2 bases from V and 4 bases from J, the junction contained 9 bases not matched to a gene.

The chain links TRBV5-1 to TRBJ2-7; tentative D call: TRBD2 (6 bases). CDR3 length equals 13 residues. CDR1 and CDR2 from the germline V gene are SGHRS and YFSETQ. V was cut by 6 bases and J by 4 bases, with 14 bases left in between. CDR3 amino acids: CASTPSGEYEQYF. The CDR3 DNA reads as TGCGCCAGCACTCCGTCGGGGGAATACGAGCAGTACTTC.

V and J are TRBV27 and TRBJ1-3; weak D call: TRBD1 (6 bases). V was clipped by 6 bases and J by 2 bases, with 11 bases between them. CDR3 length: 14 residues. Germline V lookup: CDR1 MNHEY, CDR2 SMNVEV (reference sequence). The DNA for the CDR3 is TGTGCCAGCAGCGTTCACAGGGCTGGAAACACCATATATTTT. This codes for CASSVHRAGNTIYF.

This chain's CDR3 is CASSEREGRYNEQFF. For the CDR3, the DNA is TGTGCCAGCAGTGAGCGGGAGGGACGCTACAATGAGCAGTTCTTC. This chain uses TRBV2 with TRBJ2-1, with 9 bases matching TRBD2. Germline V lookup: CDR1 SNHLY, CDR2 FYNNEI. The V gene end was trimmed by 3 bases and the J gene end by 3 bases; junction bases not matched to a gene: 3. This CDR3 comprises 15 residues.

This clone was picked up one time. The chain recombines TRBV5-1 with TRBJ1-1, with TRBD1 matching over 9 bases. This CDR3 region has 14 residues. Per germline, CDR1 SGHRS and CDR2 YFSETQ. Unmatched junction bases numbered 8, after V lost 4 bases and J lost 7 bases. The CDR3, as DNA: TGCGCCAGCAGCGGACGGGGACAGGGCAATGAAGCTTTCTTT. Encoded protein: CASSGRGQGNEAFF.

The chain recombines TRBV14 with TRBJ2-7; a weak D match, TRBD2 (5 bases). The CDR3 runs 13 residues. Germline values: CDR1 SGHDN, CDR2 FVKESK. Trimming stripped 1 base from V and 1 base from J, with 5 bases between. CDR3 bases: TGTGCCAGCAGCCAAGCGGGATCCTACGAGCAGTACTTC. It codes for CASSQAGSYEQYF.

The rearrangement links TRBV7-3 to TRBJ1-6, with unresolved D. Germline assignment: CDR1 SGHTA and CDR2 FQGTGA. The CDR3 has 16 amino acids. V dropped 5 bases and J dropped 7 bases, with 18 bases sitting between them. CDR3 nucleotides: TGTGCCAGCAGCCTAGGCGTGCGAAAGAACAATTCACCCCTCCACTTT. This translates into CASSLGVRKNNSPLHF.

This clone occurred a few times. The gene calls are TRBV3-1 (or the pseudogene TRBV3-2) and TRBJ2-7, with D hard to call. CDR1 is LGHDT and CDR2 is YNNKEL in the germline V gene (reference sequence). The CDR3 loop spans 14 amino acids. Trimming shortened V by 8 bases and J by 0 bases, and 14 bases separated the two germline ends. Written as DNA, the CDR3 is TGTGCCAGCTCGGAGATTCCGAACTCCTACGAGCAGTACTTC. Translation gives CASSEIPNSYEQYF.

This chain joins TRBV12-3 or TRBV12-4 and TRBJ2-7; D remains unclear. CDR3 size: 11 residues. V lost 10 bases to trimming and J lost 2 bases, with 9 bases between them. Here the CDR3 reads CAILRAYEQYF. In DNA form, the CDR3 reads TGTGCCATCCTCCGGGCCTACGAGCAGTACTTC.

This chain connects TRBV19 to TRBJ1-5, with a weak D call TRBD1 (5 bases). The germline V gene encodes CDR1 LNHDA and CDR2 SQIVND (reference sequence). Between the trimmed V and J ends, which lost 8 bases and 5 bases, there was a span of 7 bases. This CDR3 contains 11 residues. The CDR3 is CASGGDQPQHF. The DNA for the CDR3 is TGTGCCAGTGGGGGGGATCAGCCCCAGCATTTT.

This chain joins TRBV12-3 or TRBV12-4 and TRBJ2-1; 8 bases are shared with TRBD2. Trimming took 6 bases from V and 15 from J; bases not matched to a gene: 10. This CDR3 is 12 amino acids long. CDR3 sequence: CASRSDSGVPFF. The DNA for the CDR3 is TGTGCCAGCAGGTCCGATAGCGGGGTGCCGTTCTTC.

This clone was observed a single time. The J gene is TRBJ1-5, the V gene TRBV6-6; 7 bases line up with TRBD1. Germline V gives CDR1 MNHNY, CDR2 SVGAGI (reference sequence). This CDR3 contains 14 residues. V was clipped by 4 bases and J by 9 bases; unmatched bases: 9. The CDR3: CASSSGQDPRPQHF. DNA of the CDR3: TGTGCCAGCAGTTCCGGACAGGATCCTAGGCCCCAGCATTTT.

In DNA form, the CDR3 reads TGTGCCAGTAGTAGGGGGGGGTACACAGATACGCAGTATTTT. Protein: CASSRGGYTDTQYF. The V and J genes are TRBV19 and TRBJ2-3, with 7 bases aligning to TRBD2. With 4 bases clipped from V and 2 bases from J, the junction kept 3 bases outside the gene matches. The germline V gene has CDR1 LNHDA and CDR2 SQIVND (reference sequence). The CDR3 loop spans 14 amino acids.

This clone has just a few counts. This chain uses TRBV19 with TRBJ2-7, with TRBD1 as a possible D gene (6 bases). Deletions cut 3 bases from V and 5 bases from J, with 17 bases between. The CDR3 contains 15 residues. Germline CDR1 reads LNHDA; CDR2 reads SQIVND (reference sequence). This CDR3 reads CASSIPEAGADEQYF. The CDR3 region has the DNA TGTGCCAGTAGTATCCCTGAGGCAGGGGCCGACGAGCAGTACTTC.

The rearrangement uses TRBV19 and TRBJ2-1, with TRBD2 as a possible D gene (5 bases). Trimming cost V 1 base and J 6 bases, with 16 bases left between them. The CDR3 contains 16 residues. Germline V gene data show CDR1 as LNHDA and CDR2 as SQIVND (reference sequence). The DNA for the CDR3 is TGTGCCAGTAGTATAGTGAGCGGCGGAGGTCTCAATGAGCAGTTCTTC. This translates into CASSIVSGGGLNEQFF.

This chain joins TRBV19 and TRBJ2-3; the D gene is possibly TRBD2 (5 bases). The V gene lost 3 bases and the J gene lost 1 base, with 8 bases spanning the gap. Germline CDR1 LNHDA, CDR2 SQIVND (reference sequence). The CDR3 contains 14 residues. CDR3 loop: CASSMFSGTDTQYF. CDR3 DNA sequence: TGTGCCAGTAGTATGTTTAGCGGCACAGATACGCAGTATTTT.

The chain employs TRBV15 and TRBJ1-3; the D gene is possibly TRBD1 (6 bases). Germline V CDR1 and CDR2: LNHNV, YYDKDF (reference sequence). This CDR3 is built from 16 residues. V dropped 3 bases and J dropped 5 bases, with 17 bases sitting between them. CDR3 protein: CATSSEEGQIRNTIYF. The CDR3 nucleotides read TGTGCCACCAGCAGCGAGGAAGGACAGATCCGAAACACCATATATTTT.

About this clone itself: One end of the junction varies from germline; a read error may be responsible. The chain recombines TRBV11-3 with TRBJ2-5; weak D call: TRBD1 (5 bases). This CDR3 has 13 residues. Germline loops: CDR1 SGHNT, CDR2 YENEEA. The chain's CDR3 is CASSLRVQGPLHF. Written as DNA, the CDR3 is TGTGCCAGCAGCTTAAGGGTTCAGGGTCCGCTACACTTC.

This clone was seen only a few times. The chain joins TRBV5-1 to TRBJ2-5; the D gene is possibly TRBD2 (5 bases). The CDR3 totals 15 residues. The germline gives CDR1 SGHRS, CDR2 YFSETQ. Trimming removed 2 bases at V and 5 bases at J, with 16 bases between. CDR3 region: CASSLDYAEVETQYF. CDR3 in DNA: TGCGCCAGCAGCTTAGACTACGCGGAGGTGGAGACCCAGTACTTC.